This T cell receptor beta chain was recorded in a study of T cells after yellow fever vaccination. In germline, CDR1 is SGHTS, CDR2 YDEGEE. CDR3 size: 14 residues. V was clipped by 4 bases and J by 6 bases, with 17 bases between them. This clonotype has at least ten counts. MiXCR, run by TCRdb on the 5' RACE reads, gives a single entry per CDR3 protein. The sample includes about 220,000 distinct CDR3 sequences, less than 3.5% of them seen just once. Here the sequenced sample was CD4+ T cells sorted from PBMCs, taken 10 days after the yellow fever booster vaccination. The rearrangement links TRBV5-8 to TRBJ2-7, with D possibly being TRBD1 (6 bases). This sequence originates from a man between 18 and 35 years old who received the YFV17D yellow fever vaccine. CDR3 bases: TGTGCCAGCAGCCTCTGGGGGCAGGGTAGCGAGCAGTACTTC. It codes for CASSLWGQGSEQYF.